The present entry profiles one T cell receptor (beta chain) with its context. Its antigen is unidentified. Primers used in a second PCR of about 6 to 11 cycles were a sample-barcoded 5' primer and a J-beta primer mix. Each cDNA molecule carried a tag from a template-switch adaptor that contained 12 random nucleotides. TCRdb independently ran MiXCR on the 5' RACE reads; one entry per CDR3 protein. The sample shows around 850,000 distinct CDR3 sequences, roughly 35% of them seen only once. The data were taken from a study of blood T cells in healthy people across ages. Study-wide findings and caveats: Per million T cells, TCR beta diversity dropped about linearly as age rose. Expanded clonotype changes were possibly confounded by unknown donor CMV status.

Trimming at V came to 1 base and at J to 5 bases, leaving 4 bases not matched to a gene. Germline-derived CDR1 and CDR2 are SGHRS and YFSETQ. The CDR3 has 15 amino acids. Each sample yielded at least 6 million isolated PBMCs. The clonotype was recovered from a man aged 18 to 29 in good health. Sequences were obtained from blood. This sequence joins TRBV5-1 and TRBJ2-1; 9 bases align to TRBD1. CDR3 sequence reads: CASSLLGQGNNEQFF. The CDR3 DNA reads as TGCGCCAGCAGCTTGTTGGGACAGGGCAACAATGAGCAGTTCTTC.